Listed below are T cell receptor beta chains from one sample, sequenced in a study of cytomegalovirus exposure and HLA in healthy donors. Profiled with immunoSEQ multiplex PCR; TCRdb holds only in-frame clones, not every one. The sample contains approximately 240,000 clones, roughly 80% of which appear only once. Sequencing used PBMCs. The source is a woman between 35 and 50 years old in good health and CMV-seropositive. The CDR3 runs from the conserved cysteine through the conserved F or W. Each record gives: CDR3 DNA, CDR3 protein, J gene, clone size, D gene, V gene. The D gene is left open where the match is weak. Size is stated for part of the rows, as once, few or many counts, or as a class when the clone is expanded.

CDR3nt: TGTGCCAGCGGGCACTCCCCCAAAGCAGTATTAGGCTCACCCCTCCACTTT
CDR3aa: CASGHSPKAVLGSPLHF
j_gene: TRBJ1-6
abundance: NA
d_gene: NA
v_gene: TRBV21-1

CDR3nt: TGTGCCAGCAGTTTGGACAGGAGAAGACATGGCTACACCTTC
CDR3aa: CASSLDRRRHGYTF
j_gene: TRBJ1-2
abundance: few
d_gene: TRBD1
v_gene: TRBV27

CDR3nt: TGTGCCTGGAGTCCCACCGGGACAGGGATCTCCTACAATGAGCAGTTCTTC
CDR3aa: CAWSPTGTGISYNEQFF
j_gene: TRBJ2-1
abundance: NA
d_gene: TRBD1
v_gene: TRBV30

CDR3nt: TGTGCCTGGATTAGGCGGGGCATGAACACTGAAGCTTTCTTT
CDR3aa: CAWIRRGMNTEAFF
j_gene: TRBJ1-1
abundance: NA
d_gene: NA
v_gene: TRBV30

CDR3nt: TGCGCCAGCAGCCAAGAGGGTAGTTCGACTAGCACAGATACGCAGTATTTT
CDR3aa: CASSQEGSSTSTDTQYF
j_gene: TRBJ2-3
abundance: NA
d_gene: NA
v_gene: TRBV4-3

CDR3nt: TGTGCCAGCAGTTACTCGCCTACGGCAGATACGCAGTATTTT
CDR3aa: CASSYSPTADTQYF
j_gene: TRBJ2-3
abundance: NA
d_gene: NA
v_gene: TRBV6-5

CDR3nt: TGTGCCAGCAGCTTGGAGGGTTCCCGGCGGGGTGAGCAGTTCTTC
CDR3aa: CASSLEGSRRGEQFF
j_gene: TRBJ2-1
abundance: NA
d_gene: NA
v_gene: TRBV11-2

CDR3nt: TGTGCCAGCAGGTCTACACTAGCGGGAATAGAGACCCAGTACTTC
CDR3aa: CASRSTLAGIETQYF
j_gene: TRBJ2-5
abundance: once
d_gene: TRBD2
v_gene: TRBV27

CDR3nt: TGTGCCAGCACTGCTAGGGGTAGCAATCAGCCCCAGCATTTT
CDR3aa: CASTARGSNQPQHF
j_gene: TRBJ1-5
abundance: NA
d_gene: NA
v_gene: TRBV27

CDR3nt: TGTGCCAGTAGTGGCGGGACAGGGGCGTTGGAAAACATTCAGTACTTC
CDR3aa: CASSGGTGALENIQYF
j_gene: TRBJ2-4
abundance: NA
d_gene: TRBD1
v_gene: TRBV19

CDR3nt: TGTGCCAGCAGATTAAACAGGATAAGCACAGATACGCAGTATTTT
CDR3aa: CASRLNRISTDTQYF
j_gene: TRBJ2-3
abundance: NA
d_gene: NA
v_gene: TRBV7-6

CDR3nt: TGTGCCAGCAGTGGAAGTACTGGACAGGGCTCTGGCTACACCTTC
CDR3aa: CASSGSTGQGSGYTF
j_gene: TRBJ1-2
abundance: NA
d_gene: TRBD1
v_gene: TRBV6-5

CDR3nt: TGTGCCAGCAGCCCTTTAGGGCGGGGCACCAATCAGCCCCAGCATTTT
CDR3aa: CASSPLGRGTNQPQHF
j_gene: TRBJ1-5
abundance: once
d_gene: NA
v_gene: TRBV7-2

CDR3nt: TGTGCCAGCAGTCGGAGGGGAGAAACCTTC
CDR3aa: CASSRRGETF
j_gene: TRBJ1-2
abundance: NA
d_gene: NA
v_gene: TRBV7-9

CDR3nt: TGCGCCAGCTATGGTACAGGGGAAGGGGACACCGGGGAGCTGTTTTTT
CDR3aa: CASYGTGEGDTGELFF
j_gene: TRBJ2-2
abundance: NA
d_gene: TRBD1
v_gene: TRBV10-2

CDR3nt: TGTGCCAGCAGCTTTTGGACGGGGGATTACGAGCAGTACTTC
CDR3aa: CASSFWTGDYEQYF
j_gene: TRBJ2-7
abundance: NA
d_gene: NA
v_gene: TRBV7-8

CDR3nt: TGCGCCAGCAGCCAAGATCCCCGTCTCGGCGAGCAGTACTTC
CDR3aa: CASSQDPRLGEQYF
j_gene: TRBJ2-7
abundance: NA
d_gene: NA
v_gene: TRBV4-1

CDR3nt: TGTGCCAGCAGCTCGTCCGGGGGGCGAGAGACCCAGTACTTC
CDR3aa: CASSSSGGRETQYF
j_gene: TRBJ2-5
abundance: NA
d_gene: NA
v_gene: TRBV7-2

CDR3nt: TGCAGCGTTGGGATACAGGGGGCCAGGTATGGCTACACCTTC
CDR3aa: CSVGIQGARYGYTF
j_gene: TRBJ1-2
abundance: NA
d_gene: TRBD1
v_gene: TRBV29-1

CDR3nt: TGTGCCAGCCTACCAGGGGGGAACACTGAAGCTTTCTTT
CDR3aa: CASLPGGNTEAFF
j_gene: TRBJ1-1
abundance: NA
d_gene: TRBD1
v_gene: TRBV6-1

CDR3nt: TGTGCCAGTAGTATTACCCCAGGGTTGGCTGAAGCTTTCTTT
CDR3aa: CASSITPGLAEAFF
j_gene: TRBJ1-1
abundance: once
d_gene: NA
v_gene: TRBV19

CDR3nt: TGTGCCAGCAGCTTGACAGGGCTCGAGCAGTACTTC
CDR3aa: CASSLTGLEQYF
j_gene: TRBJ2-7
abundance: NA
d_gene: TRBD1
v_gene: TRBV6-1

CDR3nt: TGTGCCAGCAGCTTGGGGCCCGTCGGGACAGGTAGCAATCAGCCCCAGCATTTT
CDR3aa: CASSLGPVGTGSNQPQHF
j_gene: TRBJ1-5
abundance: NA
d_gene: TRBD1
v_gene: TRBV5-6

CDR3nt: TGCGCCAGCAGCCAAGATTGGGCAGGGCTTCTTGAAGCTTTCTTT
CDR3aa: CASSQDWAGLLEAFF
j_gene: TRBJ1-1
abundance: few
d_gene: NA
v_gene: TRBV4-1

CDR3nt: TGTGCCACCTACCGGGCCTTAGAGGGCTATGGCTACACCTTC
CDR3aa: CATYRALEGYGYTF
j_gene: TRBJ1-2
abundance: once
d_gene: NA
v_gene: TRBV19

CDR3nt: TGTGCCAGCAGCCTGACAGGGTTGGGGAGCACTGAAGCTTTCTTT
CDR3aa: CASSLTGLGSTEAFF
j_gene: TRBJ1-1
abundance: NA
d_gene: TRBD1
v_gene: TRBV6-6

CDR3nt: TGTGCCAGCAGGCCGAATACCGGGACATATGGCTACACCTTC
CDR3aa: CASRPNTGTYGYTF
j_gene: TRBJ1-2
abundance: NA
d_gene: NA
v_gene: TRBV7-3

CDR3nt: TGTGCCAGCAACACGAGAGGACAGCTAGAGACCCAGTACTTC
CDR3aa: CASNTRGQLETQYF
j_gene: TRBJ2-5
abundance: NA
d_gene: NA
v_gene: TRBV6-6

CDR3nt: TGTGCCTGGACCATTAGGGGGATGAACACTGAAGCTTTCTTT
CDR3aa: CAWTIRGMNTEAFF
j_gene: TRBJ1-1
abundance: NA
d_gene: NA
v_gene: TRBV30

CDR3nt: TGTGCCACCAGCAGAGATACAGGGGACGAAAAACTGTTTTTT
CDR3aa: CATSRDTGDEKLFF
j_gene: TRBJ1-4
abundance: NA
d_gene: TRBD1
v_gene: TRBV15

CDR3nt: TGCAGCGTTTCTGACAGGTTTATGAAGGACTATGGCTACACCTTC
CDR3aa: CSVSDRFMKDYGYTF
j_gene: TRBJ1-2
abundance: NA
d_gene: NA
v_gene: TRBV29-1

CDR3nt: TGCGCCAGCAGCTTTGGGACAGCGAACTATGGCTACACCTTC
CDR3aa: CASSFGTANYGYTF
j_gene: TRBJ1-2
abundance: NA
d_gene: TRBD1
v_gene: TRBV5-1

CDR3nt: TGTGCCAGTAGACAGGGGGGTCTTGAAGCTTTCTTT
CDR3aa: CASRQGGLEAFF
j_gene: TRBJ1-1
abundance: few
d_gene: TRBD1
v_gene: TRBV19

CDR3nt: TGTGCCATCCGGACATCTCCTAGCTCTGGAAACACCATATATTTT
CDR3aa: CAIRTSPSSGNTIYF
j_gene: TRBJ1-3
abundance: NA
d_gene: NA
v_gene: TRBV10-3

CDR3nt: TGCGCCAGCATAGCGGGAAGGGGCTACGAGCAGTACTTC
CDR3aa: CASIAGRGYEQYF
j_gene: TRBJ2-7
abundance: NA
d_gene: TRBD2
v_gene: TRBV10-2

CDR3nt: TGTGCCAGCAGTATCTACAGGGGAGCTGAAGCTTTCTTT
CDR3aa: CASSIYRGAEAFF
j_gene: TRBJ1-1
abundance: few
d_gene: TRBD1
v_gene: TRBV2

CDR3nt: TGTGCCAGCAGCAATGGACTAGCGGGATCCGAGCAGTACTTC
CDR3aa: CASSNGLAGSEQYF
j_gene: TRBJ2-7
abundance: NA
d_gene: TRBD2
v_gene: TRBV11-3

CDR3nt: TGCAGCGTTGAACACATAGAAGCTTTCTTT
CDR3aa: CSVEHIEAFF
j_gene: TRBJ1-1
abundance: NA
d_gene: NA
v_gene: TRBV29-1

CDR3nt: TGTGCCAGCACCCGGGACAGCACCACTGGAAACACCATATATTTT
CDR3aa: CASTRDSTTGNTIYF
j_gene: TRBJ1-3
abundance: NA
d_gene: TRBD1
v_gene: TRBV6-6